This T cell receptor beta chain originates from a study of OX40 agonist ivuxolimab in advanced cancers. Across the whole study: Averaging about 60 years in age, with a range of about 23 to 79, the cohort was around 87% male. One patient with hepatocellular carcinoma and two with cutaneous melanoma, three in all, had partial responses. Study-level results: Also present in some nonresponders was a low level of normalized T-cell clonal expansion.

Turning to this clone: Its cognate antigen is unknown.

This table comes from immunoSEQ multiplex PCR, and its TCRdb copy is limited to in-frame clones, with some not included. The sample shows around 110,000 clones, around 95% of them seen only once. The germline V gene encodes CDR1 SEHNR and CDR2 FQNEAQ (reference sequence). The CDR3 length is 15 residues. The V end was cut by 1 base, the J end by 4 bases, with 13 bases between. The sample consisted of CD4+ or CD8+ T cells sorted from blood, taken in a trial of the OX40 agonist ivuxolimab. The TCR sequence derives from an adult with an advanced solid tumor such as melanoma, head and neck, liver or kidney cancer. The rearrangement links TRBV7-9 to TRBJ2-5; TRBD2 might be the D (5 bases). The CDR3 protein is CASSLVEGPRETQYF. CDR3 bases: TGTGCCAGCAGCTTAGTCGAGGGTCCGCGAGAGACCCAGTACTTC.